This T cell receptor beta chain was sequenced during a study of cytomegalovirus exposure and HLA in healthy donors (dated by TCRdb to 2017 to 2019). About the investigation overall: An earlier analysis of some 550 of the donors reported about 250 Gb of sequence data and 117 million unique TCR beta sequences from about 200 million T cells. The T cell repertoires of some 700 subjects were profiled by immunosequencing and related to cytomegalovirus serostatus. All discovery cohort repertoires had been generated on a single sequencing platform. The genetic ancestry cluster associated with self-reported Caucasian donors included about 81% of the 300 to 400 genotyped donors. The study combined high-throughput TCR immunosequencing, statistical association of individual TCRs with disease status, and machine learning to predict cytomegalovirus infection status. Rather than using new phenotypic data, the later analysis identified candidate immune exposures from TCR beta sequences and from how often those sequences occurred across donors. The study aimed to test whether signatures of past pathogen exposure could be identified by cataloging public T cell receptors. A later genetic analysis used genome-wide SNP genotypes for about 55% of the 666 donors, treating that subset as a discovery cohort. A separate validation cohort of approximately 120 different subjects was used in addition to the roughly 670-subject first cohort. An earlier analysis of about 600 of the donors used high-throughput TCR beta sequencing to judge whether each TCR beta V gene segment behaved as functional or pseudogenic. Donor age, sex, ethnicity and CMV serostatus were collected together with the repertoire data. Both class I and class II loci were covered by HLA typing, at four-digit resolution. The number of donors typed differed by locus, with roughly 620-630 for A, B, C, DRB1 and DQB1, around 520 for DQA1, 606 for DPA1, and under 490 for DPB1. A later analysis re-analyzed previously published TCR beta repertoires from 550 to 700 donors and added high-resolution HLA genotyping to study TCR occurrence patterns. Four or five DR-DQ haplotypes were handled as single units for association and clustering because linkage in the cohort was strong. Among a few hundred genotyped donors of the cohort, an average of about 240,000 unique TCR beta nucleotide sequences were sequenced per donor, roughly a sixth of them non-productive. Roughly 320 gigabases of sequencing data and 91 million or so unique TCR sequences made up an early release that covered approximately 650 HLA-typed donors.

Broader findings and caveats from the paper: Roughly uniform sequencing depth across donors was assumed in presence/absence analyses, although this assumption may not hold. In both the original and validation cohorts, the classifier was reported to diagnose cytomegalovirus status with high specificity and sensitivity. The earlier analysis of 587 of the donors excluded 15 to 20 rarely observed V segments, including chromosome 9 orphons, because counts were too low. A further reported finding was that TCR beta sequences accurately predicted the HLA-A and HLA-B alleles for most subjects in the first cohort. Because some donors lacked HLA typing at each locus, the association tests relied only on the typed subset. While some public TCRs were present in many individuals, most TCR sequences turned up only very rarely across donors. In vitro tests confirmed that three of the cytomegalovirus-associated TCR beta chains recognize cytomegalovirus antigens. When HLA alleles, especially DR and DQ, strongly co-occurred, TCR associations were difficult to assign to individual alleles. According to a later analysis, parvovirus B19, influenza, CMV and Epstein-Barr virus appeared linked to several top co-occurrence clusters. Correlated functional status among segregating V segments might reflect linkage disequilibrium, but an unknown experimental factor could not be ruled out. A later analysis associated roughly 17,000 TCR beta sequences with specific HLA alleles at a false discovery rate of 0.05. The only immune exposure information available for the cohort was CMV serostatus. It was suggested by the authors that the approach could potentially be generalized to other disease states and immunological phenotypes. In a later analysis, the rate of TCR association differed among HLA loci, with DRB1 alleles having the most associated TCRs and HLA-C alleles having the fewest. In a later analysis, HLA-associated TCR beta chains showed more clonal expansion and lower generation probabilities than non-associated chains that were equally common. In a later genetic analysis, a missense DCLRE1C variant was associated with V-gene and J-gene trimming of TCR beta chains, and the association was replicated in an independent cohort. In this cohort, only TCR beta chains were sequenced, and detectable features were limited by the absence of alpha or paired-chain data. Broadly in line with IMGT annotations, most TCR beta V segments showed up in productive rearrangements about 87% or about 30% of the time in an earlier analysis of 587 of the donors. A group of highly shared sequence variants was considered likely to be a technical artifact of the sequencing pipeline. A later genetic analysis reported fewer N-insertions in productive TCRs among donors in an Asian-associated ancestry cluster than the roughly 700-donor mean. The study listed 164 TCR beta chains as associated with cytomegalovirus. Most CMV-associated TCR beta chains appeared to be HLA-restricted in a later analysis, and the HLA associations seemed to be driven largely by CMV exposure.

The library was made by the immunoSEQ multiplex PCR assay. The multiplex PCR relied on a mix of 60 forward primers for TCR Vbeta segments and 13 reverse primers for TCR Jbeta segments. The CDR3 region of rearranged TCR beta genes was amplified from genomic DNA by a multiplex PCR assay. Amplified TCR beta libraries were sequenced as 87-base-pair reads on the Illumina HiSeq System. The original methods were these. A later analysis tallied some 79 million unique TCR beta chains across the 700 or so repertoires, and about 12 million of those chains were shared by two or more donors. A nearest-neighbor algorithm error-corrected the raw reads and collapsed the reads into unique sequences, merging closely related sequences to remove PCR and sequencing errors. To assign V, D and J gene segments, CDR3 sequences were aligned to IMGT reference sequences. Each retained sequence needed at least a six-nucleotide match to both a V gene segment and a J gene segment. Rearrangements were classified as productive when the CDR3 lacked stop codons and remained in frame with V and J, and all other rearrangements were classified as non-productive. Following IMGT convention, CDR3 was defined as the stretch from the second conserved V-encoded cysteine up to the conserved J-encoded phenylalanine. Sequences without an unambiguous match to a single V gene segment were excluded from the earlier analysis of over 500 of the donors. An earlier analysis of a few hundred of the donors called V segments functional above 56.7% productive rearrangements and segregating when the between-donor standard deviation exceeded 5%. A statistical classification framework was built for diagnosing cytomegalovirus status from the catalog of TCR beta chain sequences. In a later analysis, V and J genes were assigned by comparing TCR nucleotide sequences against IMGT/GENE-DB human TR gene sequences. In a later analysis, CDR3 sequences and most-parsimonious VDJ recombination scenarios were assigned using the TCRdist pipeline. In a later analysis, every TCR beta chain was defined by the combination of its CDR3 amino acid sequence and its V-gene family, and reads without a unique V-gene family were dropped. In a later analysis, fewer than 650 highly shared, low-generation-probability nucleotide sequences were removed to address suspected cross-contamination and a sequencing artifact. A later analysis calculated a clonal expansion index for each public chain from normalized within-repertoire ranks of inferred template counts. Generation probabilities in a later analysis came from a VDJ recombination model fitted to out-of-frame rearrangements, and those results were checked against IGoR. In a later analysis, TCR-TCR, TCR-HLA and TCR-CMV co-occurrence was scored with hypergeometric tests, and a repertoire-size bias correction was applied to TCR pairs. To estimate false discovery rates, a later analysis permuted the HLA or CMV assignments 20 times. In a later analysis, co-occurring TCRs were grouped using DBSCAN, and TCRdist sequence similarity was added for clustering within HLA-allele-positive subsets. Repertoires with fewer than 30,000 or more than 120,000 public chains, plus five repertoires with anomalous nucleotide sharing, were excluded from co-occurrence clustering. Imported from immuneACCESS, the table was reduced by TCRdb to in-frame sequences with V and J called. These copies leave out some clones; in studies compared against another copy, an unresolved V gene accounts for under half, and the cause of the remainder is not known. From that table come the V and J calls and clone size; the DNA was used to work out D and trimming. The sample includes about 190,000 clones, with about four fifths observed a single time. In total, the top ten clones hold about 0.26% of the sample.

The cohort consisted of 670 or so healthy bone marrow donors. At the time of sampling, every cohort member was nominally healthy, though immune exposures that went unrecorded were likely present. The donor tested CMV seronegative, placing the donor among the roughly 340 seronegative members of the cohort. Each donor provided a peripheral blood sample, and peripheral blood mononuclear cells were used for TCR beta sequencing. Genomic DNA extraction from the blood cell samples was performed with the Qiagen DNeasy Blood Extraction Kit. Remarks on this clone: Its specific antigen is unknown. Base qualities are missing; no much larger clone stands one base away.

The sequencing input was PBMCs. The source of this sequence is a boy younger than 18 in good health and CMV-seronegative.

The DNA is TGCAGTGCTAGGGTGGAGGGTGGCTACACCTTC. It codes for CSARVEGGYTF. In this chain, TRBV20-1 is recombined with TRBJ1-2; no D segment can be confidently identified. Including the terminal cysteine and phenylalanine, the CDR3 comprises 11 residues. Kept here is only the CDR3 DNA, which spans 33 bases and is read in frame from base 1. CDR1 DFQATT and CDR2 SNEGSKA are derived from the germline V gene (reference sequence). At the junction V is shortened by 3 bases and J by 7 bases, with 9 bases in between.